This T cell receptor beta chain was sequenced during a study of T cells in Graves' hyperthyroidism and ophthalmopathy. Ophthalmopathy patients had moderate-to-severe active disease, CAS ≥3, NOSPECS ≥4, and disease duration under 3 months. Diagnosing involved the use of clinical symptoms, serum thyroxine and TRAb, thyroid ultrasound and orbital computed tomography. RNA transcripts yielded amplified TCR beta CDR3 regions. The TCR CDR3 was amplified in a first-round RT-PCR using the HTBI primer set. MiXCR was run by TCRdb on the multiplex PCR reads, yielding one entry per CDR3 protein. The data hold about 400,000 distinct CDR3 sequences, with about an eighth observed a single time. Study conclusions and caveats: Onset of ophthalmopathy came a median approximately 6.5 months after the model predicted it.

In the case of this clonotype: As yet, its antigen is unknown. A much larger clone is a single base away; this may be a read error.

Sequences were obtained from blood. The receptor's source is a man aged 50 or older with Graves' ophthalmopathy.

This chain's CDR3 is CASSPPGLTKNTQYF. In nucleotides, the CDR3 is TGTGCCAGCTCACCACCGGGACTCACCAAAAACACTCAGTACTTC. V gene TRBV18 combines with J gene TRBJ2-4; tentative D call: TRBD2 (6 bases). CDR1 is KGHSH and CDR2 is LQKENI in the germline V gene. The CDR3 totals 15 residues. The whole variable domain, filled in from reference TRBV18 and TRBJ2-4, reads NAGVMQNPRHLVRRRGQEARLRCSPMKGHSHVYWYRQLPEEGLKFMVYLQKENIIDESGMPKERFSAEFPKEGPSILRIQQVVRGDSAAYFCASSPPGLTKNTQYFGAGTRLSVL.